This record looks at one TCR beta chain sequence and its context. Its target is not known. CDR3 length: 15 residues. This specimen comes from a study of response to subunit inactivated influenza vaccine. Study-wide results and limits: T cells newly recruited by each seasonal influenza vaccination are few, the authors suggested.

Each CDR3 protein gets one entry after TCRdb re-called the RT-PCR reads with MiXCR. The data contain about 190,000 distinct CDR3 sequences, about an eighth of them singletons. Specimen: CD8+ T cells sorted from PBMCs, collected around 5 days after vaccination. The chain employs TRBV21-1 and TRBJ2-2; the table's D call of TRBD1 was not tested on the DNA. TRBV21-1 is termed a pseudogene. The sequence came from a man between 50 and 59 years old who received an inactivated influenza vaccine. The CDR3 reads CASSREQGNTGELFF. The CDR3 DNA follows: TGTGCCAGCAGCAGGGAGCAGGGGAACACCGGGGAGCTGTTTTTT.